Following are 8 T cell receptor beta chains from one sample sequenced in a study of blood T cells in healthy people across ages (dated by TCRdb to between 2015 and 2017). Library preparation used 5' RACE. Sequencing took place on an Illumina HiSeq 2500. The second PCR ran for roughly 7 to 11 cycles and used a J-beta primer mix along with a sample-barcoded 5' primer. TCRdb took the public reads, trimmed them with fastp at Q25, ran MiXCR for clone calling and kept in-frame beta chains. Records with the same CDR3 protein are collapsed into one entry carrying the most frequent genes and DNA. Counted in this sample were 790,000 or so distinct CDR3 sequences; about 46% of them appeared once. About a sixth of the sample is taken by the ten largest. Sample: blood. The receptors stem from a man older than 75 in good health.

The CDR3 sequence: CAISESVSSGRRDEQYF. For the CDR3, the DNA is TGTGCCATCAGTGAGTCGGTGTCTAGCGGGAGGAGGGATGAGCAGTACTTC. The V and J genes are TRBV10-3 and TRBJ2-7, with TRBD2 matching 11 bases. The junction had 11 bases not matched to a gene; V was cut back by 0 bases and J by 7 bases. This CDR3 comprises 17 residues. From germline, CDR1 is ENHRY and CDR2 SYGVKD.

The chain couples TRBV20-1 to TRBJ2-1, with 14 bases aligning to TRBD2. The CDR3 sequence is 15 residues long. The V and J ends lost 6 bases and 2 bases, in that order; junction bases with no gene match: 3. Looked up from germline, CDR1 is DFQATT and CDR2 is SNEGSKA (reference sequence). CDR3 sequence reads: CSAGTSGSTYNEQFF. The DNA of the CDR3 is TGCAGTGCGGGGACTAGCGGGAGTACCTACAATGAGCAGTTCTTC.

The CDR3 DNA reads as TGTGCCAGCACACGCAGCGGGGGCCGCAATGAGCAGTTCTTC. Translation gives CASTRSGGRNEQFF. The rearrangement uses TRBV6-2 or TRBV6-3 and TRBJ2-1, with 8 bases identical to TRBD2. The CDR3 loop spans 14 amino acids. The junction had 8 bases not matched to a gene; V was cut back by 7 bases and J by 6 bases. Germline V lookup: CDR1 MNHEY, CDR2 SVGEGT.

With respect to this clonotype: A much larger clonotype is one base distant, so this may be a read error. The gene calls are TRBV4-3 and TRBJ2-5; 9 nucleotides line up with TRBD2. This CDR3 has 14 amino acids. From germline, CDR1 is LGHNA and CDR2 YSLEER. The CDR3 spells CACSLKAGGETQYF. As DNA, the CDR3 is TGCGCCTGCAGCCTTAAAGCGGGAGGAGAGACCCAGTACTTC.

Concerning this clonotype itself: One junction end does not reproduce the germline sequence, and a read error may be involved. V and J are TRBV4-3 and TRBJ2-7; 8 bases are shared with TRBD2. Germline-derived CDR1 and CDR2 are LGHNA and YSLEER. The CDR3 totals 19 residues. CDR3 in DNA: TGCGCCAGCGGCCAAGATACCCCCGGGAGGGCCTTAGGGTCCTACGAGCAGTACTTC. Its protein product is CASGQDTPGRALGSYEQYF.

This clonotype appeared a few times. The rearrangement joins TRBV4-3 to TRBJ2-1, with 9 bases fitting TRBD1. The V and J ends lost 0 bases and 13 bases, in that order; junction bases with no gene match: 7. The CDR3 has 14 amino acids. The germline V gene encodes CDR1 LGHNA and CDR2 YSLEER. The CDR3 region is CASSQDPTGGGQFF. CDR3 coding DNA: TGCGCCAGCAGCCAAGATCCGACAGGGGGGGGTCAGTTCTTC.

The table lists this clonotype with many counts. This chain joins TRBV28 and TRBJ2-5; D may be TRBD2 (5 bases). CDR1 is MDHEN, CDR2 SYDVKM, per germline. The CDR3 is made up of 12 amino acids. Trimming cost V 11 bases and J 0 bases, with 10 bases left between them. CDR3 sequence reads: CAVRGYQETQYF. The CDR3 DNA is TGTGCCGTGCGCGGGTACCAAGAGACCCAGTACTTC.

The chain carries TRBV11-3 and TRBJ2-6; D is unclear. The V end was cut by 5 bases, the J end by 0 bases, with 8 bases between. The CDR3 sequence is 15 residues long. Germline CDR1 SGHNT, CDR2 YENEEA. CDR3 sequence (DNA): TGTGCCAGCAGCATCAGCAACTCTGGGGCCAACGTCCTGACTTTC. This encodes CASSISNSGANVLTF.